Listed below are T cell receptor beta chains from one sample, sequenced in a study of OX40 agonist ivuxolimab in advanced cancers. Sequenced by immunoSEQ multiplex PCR; TCRdb stores in-frame clones only, minus some. The table shows about 31,000 clones, with roughly 82% occurring only once. The material sequenced was CD4+ or CD8+ T cells sorted from blood, taken in a trial of the OX40 agonist ivuxolimab. Source of these receptors: an adult with an advanced solid tumor such as melanoma, head and neck, liver or kidney cancer. The CDR3 runs from the conserved cysteine through the conserved F or W. Fields, in order: D gene, V gene, clone size, J gene, CDR3 DNA, CDR3 protein. The D gene is left open where the match is weak. Size is omitted from some rows. Given values are once, few, many or a class for expanded clones.

D: TRBD1; V: TRBV6-4; size: .; J: TRBJ2-3; DNA: TGTGCCAGCAGTGAGGGAACAGGGGGCGGCACAGATACGCAGTATTTT; CDR3: CASSEGTGGGTDTQYF
D: TRBD1; V: TRBV6-6; size: once; J: TRBJ2-7; DNA: TGTGCCAGCCGGGGACAGGGTATATACGAGCAGTACTTC; CDR3: CASRGQGIYEQYF
D: .; V: TRBV6-6; size: .; J: TRBJ1-2; DNA: TGTGCCAGCAGTTACTCGAGGACCTCTAACTATGGCTACACCTTC; CDR3: CASSYSRTSNYGYTF
D: TRBD1; V: TRBV4-2; size: .; J: TRBJ2-5; DNA: TGTGCCAGCAGCCACGGACAGGGGAGAGAGACCCAGTACTTC; CDR3: CASSHGQGRETQYF
D: .; V: TRBV4-1; size: .; J: TRBJ1-5; DNA: TGCGCCAGCAGCTACACAGGGTATCAGCCCCAGCATTTT; CDR3: CASSYTGYQPQHF
D: .; V: TRBV4-1; size: .; J: TRBJ1-5; DNA: TGCGCCAGCAGCCTGCTTTCCAATCAGCCCCAGCATTTT; CDR3: CASSLLSNQPQHF
D: .; V: TRBV12-2; size: .; J: TRBJ2-6; DNA: TGTGCAAGTCGCCCCAGGACTAGCGGGAGAACTGGGGCCAACGTCCTGACTTTC; CDR3: CASRPRTSGRTGANVLTF
D: .; V: TRBV6-5; size: .; J: TRBJ2-5; DNA: TGTGCCAGCAGTACACAGGGTCATGTGGAGACCCAGTACTTC; CDR3: CASSTQGHVETQYF
D: .; V: TRBV4-1; size: .; J: TRBJ2-5; DNA: TGCGCCAGCAGCCAAGGAGAAATCGAGACCCAGTACTTC; CDR3: CASSQGEIETQYF
D: .; V: TRBV7-6; size: .; J: TRBJ2-3; DNA: TGTGCCAGCAGCTTAGAGGTCAGGGTGGACACAGATACGCAGTATTTT; CDR3: CASSLEVRVDTDTQYF
D: .; V: TRBV21-1; size: .; J: TRBJ2-3; DNA: TGTGCCAGCATCCCTCCCCCGGGACTAGCGGGGGCTAGCACAGATACGCAGTATTTT; CDR3: CASIPPPGLAGASTDTQYF
D: .; V: TRBV25-1; size: .; J: TRBJ2-3; DNA: TGTGCCAGCAGTCCGGGAGTTTCCCTTAGCACAGATACGCAGTATTTT; CDR3: CASSPGVSLSTDTQYF
D: TRBD2; V: TRBV28; size: .; J: TRBJ2-7; DNA: TGTGCCAGCAGTCAAGCACGGCTAGCGGGAGCCCGCTCCTACGAGCAGTACTTC; CDR3: CASSQARLAGARSYEQYF
D: TRBD2; V: TRBV7-2; size: .; J: TRBJ2-7; DNA: TGTGCCAGCAGCTCGACTAGCGGGAGATTCGACGAGCAGTACTTC; CDR3: CASSSTSGRFDEQYF
D: .; V: TRBV15; size: .; J: TRBJ1-5; DNA: TGTGCCTCCTCTTCCTGGGTCAATCAGCCCCAGCATTTT; CDR3: CASSSWVNQPQHF
D: .; V: TRBV30; size: .; J: TRBJ2-1; DNA: TGTGCCTGGAGTGTAGGTGTTGGGCAGTTCTTC; CDR3: CAWSVGVGQFF
D: TRBD1; V: TRBV2; size: .; J: TRBJ2-1; DNA: TGTGCCAGCATAGGACAGGGGGCAGTCAATGAGCAGTTCTTC; CDR3: CASIGQGAVNEQFF
D: .; V: TRBV7-9; size: .; J: TRBJ1-1; DNA: TGTGCCAGCAGCTTACCGAGGGGCAGAGCTTCTGAAGCTTTCTTT; CDR3: CASSLPRGRASEAFF
D: .; V: TRBV1; size: .; J: TRBJ2-7; DNA: TGCACCACCAAACGGGGGGGCTCCTCCTACGAGCAGTACTTC; CDR3: CTTKRGGSSYEQYF
D: TRBD1; V: TRBV6-1; size: .; J: TRBJ2-3; DNA: TGTGCCAGCAGTGAATTACGGACAGGGGGCTTGGCAGATACGCAGTATTTT; CDR3: CASSELRTGGLADTQYF